This T cell receptor (beta chain) emerged from a study of vaccination and CD4 T cells after COVID-19. Looking at the study overall: The convalescents, six males and four females, included two who were Hispanic. The cells in question were stimulated using overlapping spike peptides derived from SARS-CoV-2, HCoV-NL63, HCoV-OC43 and HCoV-229E. Post-COVID draws followed diagnosis by a median roughly 99 days (range 35 to 161).

Cultured CD4+ T cells had their DNA profiled by the Oncomine TCR Beta short-read assay. One entry per CDR3 protein, called by TCRdb with MiXCR from the PCR reads. The data hold roughly 17,000 distinct CDR3 sequences, with less than 50% observed a single time. The treatment denotes: roughly 10-day PBMC culture with coronavirus spike peptide pools or control peptides (ViraFEST assay). Following culture for approximately ten days, CD4+ T cells were isolated by negative selection. V was clipped by 3 bases and J by 8 bases, with 13 bases between them. Germline assignment: CDR1 MDHEN and CDR2 SYDVKM. The CDR3 length is 13 residues. As for this clonotype: Its specificity is not known.

The gene calls are TRBV28 and TRBJ1-2, with D tentatively TRBD1 (6 bases). The sequence was collected from a human donor who had recovered from COVID-19. Specimen: CD4+ T cells from blood, cultured in vitro, collected before SARS-CoV-2 vaccination. The DNA for the CDR3 is TGTGCCAGCAGTTTGGGGGGGCGTAAGGGCTACACCTTC. It yields the protein CASSLGGRKGYTF.